This T cell receptor beta chain was recorded in a study of cytomegalovirus exposure and HLA in healthy donors. Whole-study results and caveats: Accurate prediction of most subjects' HLA-A and HLA-B alleles from TCR beta sequences was reported. For presence/absence analyses, sequencing depth was assumed to be roughly uniform across donors.

Primers included in the PCR were 60 Vbeta and 13 Jbeta primers. The data were produced by immunoSEQ multiplex PCR, yet TCRdb's version contains in-frame clones alone and is incomplete. The sample shows about 130,000 clones, roughly four fifths of them seen only once. V trimming: 10 bases; J trimming: 2 bases; junction bases outside the gene matches: 4. CDR1 LNHDA and CDR2 SQIVND come from the germline V gene (reference sequence). The CDR3 contains 14 residues. As for this clone: Antigen unknown.

This chain links TRBV19 with TRBJ1-5, with 11 bases fitting TRBD1. Material for sequencing was PBMCs. This TCR derives from a male donor in good health and CMV-seropositive. CDR3 amino acids: CATGTGGGNQPQHF. The CDR3 DNA sequence: TGTGCCACCGGGACAGGGGGAGGCAATCAGCCCCAGCATTTT.